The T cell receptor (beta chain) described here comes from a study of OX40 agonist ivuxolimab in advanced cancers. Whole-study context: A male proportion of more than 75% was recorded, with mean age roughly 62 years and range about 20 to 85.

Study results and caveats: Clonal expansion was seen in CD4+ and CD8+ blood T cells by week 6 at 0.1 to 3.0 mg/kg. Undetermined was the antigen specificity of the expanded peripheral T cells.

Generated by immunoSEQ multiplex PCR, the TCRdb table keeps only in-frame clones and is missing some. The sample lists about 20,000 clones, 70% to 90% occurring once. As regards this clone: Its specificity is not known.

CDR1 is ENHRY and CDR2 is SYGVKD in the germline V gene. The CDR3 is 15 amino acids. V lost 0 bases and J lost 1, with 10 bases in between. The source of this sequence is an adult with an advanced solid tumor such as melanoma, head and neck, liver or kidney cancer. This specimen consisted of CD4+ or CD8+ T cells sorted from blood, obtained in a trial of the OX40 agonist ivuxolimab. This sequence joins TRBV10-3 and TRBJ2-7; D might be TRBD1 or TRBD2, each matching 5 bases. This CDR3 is CAISESLGRSYEQYF. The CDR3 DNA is TGTGCCATCAGTGAGTCCTTGGGACGGTCCTACGAGCAGTACTTC.